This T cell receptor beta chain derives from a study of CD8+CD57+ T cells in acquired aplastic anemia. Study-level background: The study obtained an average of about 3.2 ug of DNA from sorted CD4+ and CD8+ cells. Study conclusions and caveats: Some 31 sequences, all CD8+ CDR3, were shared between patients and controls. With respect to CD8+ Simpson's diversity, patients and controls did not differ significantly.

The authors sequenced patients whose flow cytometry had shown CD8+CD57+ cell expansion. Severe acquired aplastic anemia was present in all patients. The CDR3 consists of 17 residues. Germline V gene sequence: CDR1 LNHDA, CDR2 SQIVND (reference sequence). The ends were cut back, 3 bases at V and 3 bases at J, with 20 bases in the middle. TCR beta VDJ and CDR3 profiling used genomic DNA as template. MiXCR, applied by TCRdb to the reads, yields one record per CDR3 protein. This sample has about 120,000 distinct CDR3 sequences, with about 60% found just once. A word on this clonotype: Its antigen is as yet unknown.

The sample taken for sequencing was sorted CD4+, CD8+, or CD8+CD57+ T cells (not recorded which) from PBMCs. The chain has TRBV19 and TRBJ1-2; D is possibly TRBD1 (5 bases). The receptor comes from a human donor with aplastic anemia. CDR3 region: CASSIEGGADRYYGYTF. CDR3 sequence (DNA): TGTGCCAGTAGTATCGAGGGTGGAGCTGACAGATACTATGGCTACACCTTC.